Listed here are 30 T cell receptor beta chains from one sample, sequenced in a study of blood T cell repertoires in COVID-19. Using immunoSEQ multiplex PCR, the repertoire was profiled, and TCRdb retains in-frame clones only, with some absent. The table includes approximately 140,000 clones, approximately 92% detected once. Sequenced sample: peripheral blood. These receptors all come from a man aged 18 to 30 with COVID-19, enrolled during active disease.

Details on this clone: One end of the junction varies from germline; a read error may be responsible. The chain is built from TRBV7-9 and TRBJ1-4; D call uncertain. This CDR3 region has 15 residues. Germline V gene sequence: CDR1 SEHNR, CDR2 FQNEAQ (reference sequence). In nucleotides, the CDR3 is TGTGCCAGCAGCTTAGGAGGAGGGTTTGGGGAAAAACTGCTTTTT. Its protein is CASSLGGGFGEKLLF.

The V and J genes are TRBV10-3 and TRBJ2-5, with 7 bases lining up with TRBD1. V lost 6 bases and J lost 5; bases outside the gene matches: 9. Germline V lookup: CDR1 ENHRY, CDR2 SYGVKD. The CDR3 runs 14 residues. CDR3 amino acids: CAISYEDRWETQYF. The CDR3 DNA is TGTGCCATCAGCTACGAGGACAGGTGGGAGACCCAGTACTTC.

The chain carries TRBV27 and TRBJ2-1, with 8 nucleotides matching TRBD2. Germline V lookup: CDR1 MNHEY, CDR2 SMNVEV (reference sequence). The V gene end was trimmed by 2 bases and the J gene end by 8 bases; junction bases not matched to a gene: 20. This CDR3 has 19 amino acids. CDR3 nucleotide sequence: TGTGCCAGCAGTTTAGCGGGCTGGGGGCGGTCGGGACTAGTGGATGAGCAGTTCTTC. Protein product: CASSLAGWGRSGLVDEQFF.

As for this clone: Mismatch with germline at one junction end may stem from a read error. The gene calls are TRBV4-3 and TRBJ1-4; 7 nucleotides agree with TRBD1. There are 14 residues in the CDR3. Germline CDR1 reads LGHNA; CDR2 reads YSLEER. This chain's CDR3 is CASRLDRASEKLLF. Written as DNA, the CDR3 is TGCGCCAGCAGGTTAGACAGGGCGAGTGAAAAACTGCTTTTT.

The chain has TRBV6-2 or TRBV6-3 and TRBJ2-5, with TRBD2 as a possible D gene (5 bases). Trimming took 3 bases from V and 4 from J, leaving 18 bases between them. CDR1 is MNHEY, CDR2 SVGEGT, per germline. The CDR3 has 16 amino acids. CDR3 loop: CASSYAFGMKRETQYF. CDR3 DNA: TGTGCCAGCAGTTATGCCTTCGGGATGAAGAGAGAGACCCAGTACTTC.

The rearrangement uses TRBV19 and TRBJ1-1; no firm D call. The CDR3 runs to 11 residues. Germline CDR1 is LNHDA and CDR2 is SQIVND (reference sequence). Trimming stripped 8 bases from V and 8 bases from J, with 12 bases between. CDR3 sequence: CASEAIREAFF. CDR3 nucleotide sequence: TGTGCCAGTGAAGCGATAAGAGAAGCTTTCTTT.

This clone was seen just once. The CDR3 loop is CASSESWSSYNEQFF. CDR3 nucleotide sequence: TGCGCCAGCAGTGAGTCTTGGAGCTCCTACAATGAGCAGTTCTTC. The chain uses TRBV10-1 and TRBJ2-1; D remains unclear. Trimming left V 0 bases short and J 0 bases short, with 6 bases between. This CDR3 has 15 amino acids. Looked up from germline, CDR1 is WNHNN and CDR2 is SYGVQD (reference sequence).

The V call is TRBV9, the J call TRBJ2-7; maybe TRBD2 (6 bases). The length of the CDR3 is 15 residues. Per germline, CDR1 SGDLS and CDR2 YYNGEE. V was trimmed by 5 bases and J by 2 bases, leaving 17 bases between them. The CDR3 DNA sequence: TGTGCCAGCAGTGAGGGCGGGATCGATACCTACGAGCAGTACTTC. It encodes CASSEGGIDTYEQYF.

This chain joins TRBV9 and TRBJ2-5, with TRBD2 identical over 8 bases. V dropped 0 bases and J dropped 4; count of bases not matched to a gene: 11. Germline-derived CDR1 and CDR2 are SGDLS and YYNGEE. The CDR3 is 17 residues long. CDR3 coding DNA: TGTGCCAGCAGCGTAGGAGGTGGCGGGAGGTTTGGAGAGACCCAGTACTTC. It is translated as CASSVGGGGRFGETQYF.

In its sample, this clone was seen once. The genes are TRBV28 and TRBJ2-7; the D gene is possibly TRBD1 (6 bases). This CDR3 is 13 amino acids long. Germline values: CDR1 MDHEN, CDR2 SYDVKM. The V end lost 5 bases, the J end lost 2 bases, and 10 bases lay between the germline ends. CDR3 sequence reads: CASSPGQPYEQYF. The CDR3 DNA follows: TGTGCCAGCAGTCCAGGACAGCCCTACGAGCAGTACTTC.

The chain joins TRBV5-6 to TRBJ2-7, with D tentatively TRBD1 (5 bases). V lost 0 bases, J lost 3 bases, and 7 bases lay in between. Germline assignment: CDR1 SGHDT and CDR2 YYEEEE. This CDR3 region has 13 residues. Written as DNA, the CDR3 is TGTGCCAGCAGCTTGGGCAGGGACTACGAGCAGTACTTC. It yields the protein CASSLGRDYEQYF.

The rearrangement joins TRBV5-5 to TRBJ1-1; D is unresolved. CDR3 length equals 15 residues. The V gene's germline CDR1 is SGHKS and CDR2 YYEKEE (reference sequence). V was clipped by 4 bases and J by 3 bases, with 16 bases between them. DNA of the CDR3: TGTGCCAGCAGCCTATTATTGGGCCAGCACACTGAAGCTTTCTTT. This sequence encodes CASSLLLGQHTEAFF.

V is TRBV29-1 and J is TRBJ1-2; possible D gene TRBD1, 5 bases. CDR1 is SQVTM and CDR2 is ANQGSEA in the germline V gene. The CDR3 is made up of 13 amino acids. Trimming cost V 4 bases and J 1 base, with 10 bases left between them. Here the CDR3 reads CSVGPGVNYGYTF. CDR3 coding DNA: TGCAGCGTTGGACCGGGGGTTAACTATGGCTACACCTTC.

The count of this clone is one. The rearrangement joins TRBV15 to TRBJ2-7, with 11 bases aligning to TRBD2. The length of the CDR3 is 17 residues. The germline CDR1 and CDR2 sequences are LNHNV and YYDKDF (reference sequence). Trimming cost V 0 bases and J 4 bases; bases outside gene matches: 8. CDR3 in amino acids: CATSRDTLAGGRYEQYF. CDR3 sequence (DNA): TGTGCCACCAGCAGAGATACCCTAGCGGGAGGAAGGTACGAGCAGTACTTC.

This chain links TRBV30 with TRBJ1-4; 8 bases fit TRBD1. The CDR3 has 13 residues. Trimming removed 4 bases from V and 8 bases from J; junction bases left unmatched: 6. Germline CDR1 GTSNPN, CDR2 SVGIG (reference sequence). CDR3 DNA sequence: TGTGCCTGGACCGACAGGGGACGCGAAAAACTGTTTTTT. Translated, it gives CAWTDRGREKLFF.

The chain combines TRBV2 with TRBJ2-7; 7 bases fit TRBD1. The CDR3 has 15 amino acids. Unmatched junction bases numbered 10, after V lost 6 bases and J lost 2 bases. Per the germline V gene, CDR1 is SNHLY and CDR2 is FYNNEI. CDR3 nucleotide sequence: TGTGCCAGCAGCCCTTTCCGGACAGGTACCTACGAGCAGTACTTC. Translated: CASSPFRTGTYEQYF.

The chain is built from TRBV28 and TRBJ2-1, with 14 bases lining up with TRBD2. CDR3 length equals 15 residues. Germline assignment: CDR1 MDHEN and CDR2 SYDVKM. Germline trimming cut 1 base from V and 10 bases from J; bases unmatched to any gene: 3. The CDR3 here is CASSLLRTSGREQFF. The CDR3 DNA sequence: TGTGCCAGCAGTTTATTAAGGACTAGCGGGAGGGAGCAGTTCTTC.

The chain uses TRBV13 and TRBJ2-3; TRBD1 matches at 9 bases. Germline V gene data show CDR1 as PRHDT and CDR2 as FYEKMQ (reference sequence). This CDR3 is 16 amino acids long. Trimming removed 5 bases from V and 5 bases from J; junction bases left unmatched: 11. The CDR3 sequence: CASSPNRDRVIDTQYF. As DNA, the CDR3 is TGTGCCAGCAGCCCCAACCGGGACAGGGTTATAGATACGCAGTATTTT.

The chain combines TRBV21-1 with TRBJ2-7; the table's D call, TRBD2, has no DNA check behind it. TRBV21-1 counts as a pseudogene. The CDR3 spans 13 residues. This CDR3 is CASSRVYVWEQYF. The CDR3 coding sequence is TGTGCCAGCAGCAGAGTGTATGTCTGGGAGCAGTACTTC.

This chain uses TRBV19 with TRBJ1-5; D remains ambiguous. Looked up from germline, CDR1 is LNHDA and CDR2 is SQIVND (reference sequence). The CDR3 totals 15 residues. Deletions cut 4 bases from V and 0 bases from J, with 10 bases between. CDR3 in DNA: TGTGCCAGTAGTAAACGGACTTCTAGCAATCAGCCCCAGCATTTT. This translates into CASSKRTSSNQPQHF.

This clone was seen only once. This chain's CDR3 is CASSPGLAEIETQYF. The CDR3 nucleotides are TGTGCCAGCAGCCCGGGACTAGCGGAAATAGAGACCCAGTACTTC. The chain carries TRBV5-4 and TRBJ2-5, with TRBD2 identical over 11 bases. CDR1 and CDR2 from the germline V gene are SGHNT and YYREEE (reference sequence). V shed 4 bases and J 4 bases; nucleotides not matched to a gene: 6. This CDR3 has 15 residues.

The chain couples TRBV5-5 to TRBJ2-2; the match to TRBD2 covers 10 bases. CDR3 length: 16 residues. The V gene end was trimmed by 0 bases and the J gene end by 2 bases; junction bases not matched to a gene: 1. Germline values: CDR1 SGHKS, CDR2 YYEKEE (reference sequence). CDR3 amino acids: CASSLGTSGNTGELFF. CDR3 DNA sequence: TGTGCCAGCAGCTTGGGGACTAGCGGAAACACCGGGGAGCTGTTTTTT.

The chain joins TRBV28 to TRBJ2-7, with D maybe TRBD2 (5 bases). Germline CDR1 and CDR2: MDHEN and SYDVKM. V was trimmed by 7 bases and J by 3 bases, leaving 34 bases between them. The CDR3 runs 20 residues. CDR3 sequence reads: CASTLGIVGVAKPNDYEQYF. CDR3 sequence (DNA): TGTGCCAGCACCCTTGGAATCGTCGGAGTAGCGAAACCCAATGACTACGAGCAGTACTTC.

This clone was recorded only once. The chain combines TRBV5-4 with TRBJ2-7; 7 nucleotides agree with TRBD1. Unmatched junction bases numbered 6, after V lost 2 bases and J lost 4 bases. The germline V gene encodes CDR1 SGHNT and CDR2 YYREEE (reference sequence). The CDR3 runs to 14 residues. The DNA for the CDR3 is TGTGCCAGCAGCTTCAAAGGGGACAGATACGAGCAGTACTTC. It encodes CASSFKGDRYEQYF.

This rearrangement joins TRBV27 to TRBJ1-2; 8 bases line up with TRBD1. CDR3 length: 15 amino acids. Germline loops: CDR1 MNHEY, CDR2 SMNVEV (reference sequence). Trimming took 1 base from V and 7 from J; bases not matched to a gene: 8. The CDR3 DNA sequence: TGTGCCAGCAGTTTATTGACAGGGGACAAGGGTGGCTACACCTTC. It yields the protein CASSLLTGDKGGYTF.

This chain links TRBV2 with TRBJ2-7, with D perhaps TRBD1 (5 bases). Per the germline V gene, CDR1 is SNHLY and CDR2 is FYNNEI. The length of the CDR3 is 15 residues. Trimming removed 6 bases from V and 2 bases from J, with 17 bases in between. In DNA, the CDR3 is TGTGCCAGCAGAGATACGCAGGGCCCCACCTACGAGCAGTACTTC. This translates into CASRDTQGPTYEQYF.

V gene TRBV14 combines with J gene TRBJ2-3; possible D gene TRBD2, 6 bases. Germline V gives CDR1 SGHDN, CDR2 FVKESK. V shed 0 bases and J shed 3 bases, with 16 bases lying between them. The CDR3 spans 17 residues. The CDR3 here is CASSQDRGQAGTDTQYF. For the CDR3, the DNA is TGTGCCAGCAGCCAAGACCGGGGCCAGGCGGGGACAGATACGCAGTATTTT.

The chain combines TRBV6-5 with TRBJ2-5; D is possibly TRBD2 (5 bases). V was trimmed by 0 bases and J by 1 base, leaving 6 bases between them. Germline loops: CDR1 MNHEY, CDR2 SVGAGI. The CDR3 runs 14 residues. CDR3 loop: CASSYSSGQETQYF. The CDR3 bases are TGTGCCAGCAGTTACTCCAGCGGCCAAGAGACCCAGTACTTC.

The chain couples TRBV28 to TRBJ1-5, with TRBD1 as a possible D gene (5 bases). The CDR3 runs 14 residues. V was cut by 6 bases and J by 7 bases, with 16 bases left in between. Germline CDR1 MDHEN, CDR2 SYDVKM. This chain's CDR3 is CASRFVGGVQPQHF. CDR3 DNA: TGTGCCAGCAGATTTGTTGGGGGGGTGCAGCCCCAGCATTTT.

The V gene is TRBV2, the J gene TRBJ2-7, with 9 nucleotides matching TRBD2. The CDR3 contains 13 residues. The V and J ends lost 5 bases and 7 bases, in that order; junction bases with no gene match: 6. CDR1 and CDR2 (germline): SNHLY, FYNNEI. The CDR3, as DNA: TGTGCCAGCAGTCCAGCGGGAGGCTTGGAGCAGTACTTC. Residues: CASSPAGGLEQYF.